This record covers a single TCR beta chain. Antigen: not known. These data belong to a study of T-cell memory formation after mild COVID-19. About the research overall: Clusters of TCRs were largely donor specific.

With constant-segment primers, 5'RACE yielded cDNA libraries of TCR alpha and TCR beta that carried sample barcodes and UMIs. TCRdb re-called the 5' RACE reads with MiXCR, one entry per CDR3 protein. The sample has roughly 510,000 distinct CDR3 sequences, around a sixth seen once. The study, taken as a whole, reports: SARS-CoV-2 specificity of second-wave clones peaking day 37 was unconfirmed. Contracting clones localized mainly to CM and EM when CD4+ and mainly to EMRA when CD8+.

V lost 3 bases to trimming and J lost 6 bases, with 12 bases between them. From germline, CDR1 is DFQATT and CDR2 SNEGSKA (reference sequence). The CDR3 is made up of 12 amino acids. Sequencing used PBMCs or a T cell subset sorted from them (not recorded which). The chain links TRBV20-1 to TRBJ2-7; D remains ambiguous. This receptor was taken from an adult woman who had mild COVID-19 (a few samples of this study predate the infection). Cell type and time point are not known. CDR3 region: CSASNGVGEQYF. The DNA for the CDR3 is TGCAGTGCTAGTAACGGTGTGGGCGAGCAGTACTTC.